These 32 T cell receptor beta chains came from one sample sequenced in a study of blood T cell repertoires in COVID-19. This table comes from immunoSEQ multiplex PCR, and its TCRdb copy is limited to in-frame clones, with some not included. Of approximately 70,000 clones in the sample, about 90% were seen once. The sample was peripheral blood. These receptors all stem from a human donor in a cohort sampled during active COVID-19.

This clone was seen a handful of times. The chain has TRBV27 and TRBJ1-2, with TRBD1 as a possible D gene (5 bases). Germline CDR1 MNHEY, CDR2 SMNVEV (reference sequence). The germline V and J ends were trimmed by 5 bases and 0 bases, with 16 bases remaining between them. This CDR3 is 16 amino acids long. This chain's CDR3 is CASSPAGDEANYGYTF. In nucleotides, the CDR3 is TGTGCCAGCAGTCCGGCGGGGGATGAAGCTAACTATGGCTACACCTTC.

The gene calls are TRBV11-2 and TRBJ2-7, with 8 nucleotides matching TRBD1. The germline V gene has CDR1 SGHAT and CDR2 FQNNGV. V was pared by 3 bases and J by 3 bases, with 1 base of the junction left unmatched. The CDR3 is 13 residues long. The CDR3 coding sequence is TGTGCCAGCAGCTTCGGACAGGGCTACGAGCAGTACTTC. The encoded protein is CASSFGQGYEQYF.

The chain combines TRBV2 with TRBJ1-6; possibly TRBD1 for D (5 bases). V was trimmed by 6 bases and J by 8 bases, leaving 20 bases between them. There are 16 residues in the CDR3. Germline V gene data show CDR1 as SNHLY and CDR2 as FYNNEI. The CDR3 sequence is CASSQAGFSRDSPLHF. The CDR3 DNA is TGTGCCAGCAGCCAAGCCGGCTTTTCCAGGGATTCACCCCTCCACTTT.

J is TRBJ1-2 and V is TRBV5-1; 11 positions agree with TRBD1. V shed 4 bases and J 7 bases; nucleotides not matched to a gene: 0. CDR3 size: 12 residues. Germline CDR1 and CDR2: SGHRS and YFSETQ. CDR3 coding DNA: TGCGCCAGCAGCGGGACAGGGGGTGGCTACACCTTC. Its translation is CASSGTGGGYTF.

The J gene is TRBJ1-1, the V gene TRBV5-1; possibly TRBD1 for D (5 bases). This CDR3 is built from 13 residues. CDR1 and CDR2 from the germline V gene are SGHRS and YFSETQ. Trimming shortened V by 5 bases and J by 2 bases, and 10 bases separated the two germline ends. CDR3 protein: CASRTVSNTEAFF. The CDR3 nucleotides read TGCGCCAGCAGGACAGTATCTAACACTGAAGCTTTCTTT.

The table lists this clone with a few counts. The V and J genes are TRBV5-1 and TRBJ2-1; 12 bases line up with TRBD1. This CDR3 spans 14 amino acids. The trim removed 5 bases at V and 8 bases at J, leaving 5 bases unmatched. Germline loops: CDR1 SGHRS, CDR2 YFSETQ. Here the CDR3 reads CASSAGQGAYEQFF. The CDR3 DNA reads TGCGCCAGCAGTGCGGGACAGGGGGCCTATGAGCAGTTCTTC.

The chain recombines TRBV11-2 with TRBJ1-2; D ambiguous. This CDR3 has 13 residues. Deletions cut 1 base from V and 4 bases from J, with 7 bases between. The germline gives CDR1 SGHAT, CDR2 FQNNGV. Here the CDR3 reads CASSLGTIYGYTF. In nucleotides, the CDR3 is TGTGCCAGCAGCTTAGGCACAATCTATGGCTACACCTTC.

The CDR3 sequence is CASSLRETQYF. Written as DNA, the CDR3 is TGTGCCAGCAGCTTGCGGGAGACCCAGTACTTC. The chain recombines TRBV5-6 with TRBJ2-5; D is ambiguous. V was pared by 1 base and J by 5 bases, with 3 bases between. The CDR3 is 11 residues long. The germline CDR1 and CDR2 sequences are SGHDT and YYEEEE.

This sequence joins TRBV13 and TRBJ1-3, with unresolved D. The CDR3 consists of 15 residues. Trimming pared 4 bases from V and 0 bases from J, leaving 10 bases between. Germline V lookup: CDR1 PRHDT, CDR2 FYEKMQ (reference sequence). CDR3 amino acids: CASSSEGVSGNTIYF. CDR3 DNA sequence: TGTGCCAGCAGCTCTGAGGGAGTCTCTGGAAACACCATATATTTT.

DNA for the CDR3: TGTGCCACCAGTGACCCGGGACAGGGCGCCGGGGAGCTGTTTTTT. It yields the protein CATSDPGQGAGELFF. This rearrangement joins TRBV24-1 to TRBJ2-2, with 9 nucleotides matching TRBD1. This CDR3 comprises 15 residues. V was clipped by 4 bases and J by 6 bases; unmatched bases: 5. In germline, CDR1 is KGHDR, CDR2 SFDVKD.

V is TRBV27 and J is TRBJ1-5; D is ambiguous. V lost 6 bases and J lost 0, with 6 bases in between. The length of the CDR3 is 13 residues. Germline V gene lookup returns CDR1 MNHEY and CDR2 SMNVEV (reference sequence). The CDR3 protein is CASRNTSNQPQHF. The CDR3 region has the DNA TGTGCCAGCAGGAACACTAGCAATCAGCCCCAGCATTTT.

The V call is TRBV4-3, the J call TRBJ2-7, with D maybe TRBD2 (6 bases). The CDR3 has 16 amino acids. Germline V gene data show CDR1 as LGHNA and CDR2 as YSLEER. V lost 2 bases, J lost 2 bases, and 16 bases lay in between. CDR3: CASSQSTGGPAYEQYF. The CDR3 DNA reads TGCGCCAGCAGCCAATCAACCGGGGGACCGGCCTACGAGCAGTACTTC.

The chain recombines TRBV11-2 with TRBJ2-1, with D possibly matching TRBD2 (5 bases). This CDR3 comprises 17 residues. V dropped 3 bases and J dropped 0 bases, with 15 bases sitting between them. From germline, CDR1 is SGHAT and CDR2 FQNNGV. CDR3 coding DNA: TGTGCCAGCAGCTTCCAGAGGGAGCCCAGCTCCTACAATGAGCAGTTCTTC. Translation gives CASSFQREPSSYNEQFF.

The chain employs TRBV7-2 and TRBJ1-1, with a weak D call TRBD1 (5 bases). In germline, CDR1 is SGHTA, CDR2 FQGNSA. V shed 1 base and J shed 0 bases, with 18 bases lying between them. The CDR3 spans 18 residues. The DNA for the CDR3 is TGTGCCAGCAGCTTAGGGGGCGCGGCGACCCCCTTGAACACTGAAGCTTTCTTT. It is translated as CASSLGGAATPLNTEAFF.

This clone came up a few times. The rearrangement uses TRBV10-2 and TRBJ1-5, with unresolved D. The CDR3 contains 13 residues. CDR1 and CDR2 from the germline V gene are WSHSY and SAAADI. V was clipped by 6 bases and J by 0 bases, with 6 bases between them. The CDR3 nucleotides are TGCGCCAGCAGAGCATATAGCAATCAGCCCCAGCATTTT. It is translated as CASRAYSNQPQHF.

The chain couples TRBV11-2 to TRBJ1-4, with 7 positions matching TRBD1. CDR3 length equals 13 residues. Germline CDR1 reads SGHAT; CDR2 reads FQNNGV. J was trimmed by 14 bases and V by 5 bases; bases with no gene match: 11. As DNA, the CDR3 is TGTGCCAGCAGCCCCACCTACAGGGGAACTCTGTTTTTT. Translation gives CASSPTYRGTLFF.

The V gene is TRBV4-1, the J gene TRBJ1-4; 10 positions agree with TRBD1. This CDR3 spans 17 amino acids. V lost 0 bases to trimming and J lost 3 bases; unmatched junction nucleotides: 4. Per the germline V gene, CDR1 is MGHRA and CDR2 is YSYEKL. The CDR3: CASSQEGTGESNEKLFF. The CDR3 nucleotides read TGCGCCAGCAGCCAAGAGGGGACAGGGGAATCTAATGAAAAACTGTTTTTT.

V usage is TRBV12-5 and J usage is TRBJ1-2; D is unresolved. V lost 7 bases, J lost 1 base, and 13 bases lay in between. The CDR3 contains 14 residues. Per the germline V gene, CDR1 is LGHNT and CDR2 is FRNRAP. The CDR3 loop reads CASAPSTFNYGYTF. Written as DNA, the CDR3 is TGTGCTAGTGCCCCCTCGACATTTAACTATGGCTACACCTTC.

This chain links TRBV30 with TRBJ1-2; TRBD1 matches 7 bases. The J segment lost 2 bases and the V segment lost 2 bases, leaving 5 bases of the junction unmatched. Germline lookup yields CDR1 GTSNPN and CDR2 SVGIG (reference sequence). This CDR3 spans 14 amino acids. CDR3 DNA sequence: TGTGCCTGGAGTACCGACAGGGTGAACTATGGCTACACCTTC. It specifies CAWSTDRVNYGYTF.

The chain recombines TRBV5-1 with TRBJ2-7, with TRBD2 matching 9 bases. The CDR3 is 15 residues long. Germline assignment: CDR1 SGHRS and CDR2 YFSETQ. Losses at the gene ends were 5 bases for V and 4 bases for J; bases not matched to a gene: 10. The CDR3 protein is CASRSASGVGYEQYF. CDR3 coding DNA: TGCGCCAGCAGATCGGCTAGCGGGGTGGGGTACGAGCAGTACTTC.

The chain recombines TRBV5-4 with TRBJ1-1; the D gene is possibly TRBD1 (6 bases). Trimming left V 4 bases short and J 1 base short, with 8 bases between. The CDR3 runs to 13 residues. CDR1 and CDR2 (germline): SGHNT, YYREEE (reference sequence). The chain's CDR3 is CASSPTGNTEAFF. The CDR3 DNA is TGTGCCAGCAGCCCGACAGGGAACACTGAAGCTTTCTTT.

The genes are TRBV19 and TRBJ2-1; D possibly corresponds to TRBD2 (6 bases). Germline V lookup: CDR1 LNHDA, CDR2 SQIVND (reference sequence). The CDR3 spans 15 residues. Trimming took off 0 bases at V and 7 bases at J, with 13 bases between the two ends. CDR3: CASSIDSVGGNEQFF. The CDR3 DNA reads TGTGCCAGTAGTATAGACAGCGTCGGGGGAAATGAGCAGTTCTTC.

V usage is TRBV4-1 and J usage is TRBJ1-5, with D possibly TRBD1 on 5 matching bases. The CDR3 consists of 15 residues. From germline, CDR1 is MGHRA and CDR2 YSYEKL. V shed 5 bases and J shed 4 bases, with 15 bases lying between them. CDR3 amino acids: CASSSGTPGNQPQHF. The CDR3 DNA follows: TGCGCCAGCAGCTCGGGGACTCCGGGGAATCAGCCCCAGCATTTT.

The gene calls are TRBV7-3 and TRBJ1-6; possible D gene TRBD1, 6 bases. Trimming took 0 bases from V and 10 from J, leaving 13 bases between them. Per germline, CDR1 SGHTA and CDR2 FQGTGA. The CDR3 is 15 residues long. CDR3 sequence reads: CASSLTAGVYSPLHF. The DNA of the CDR3 is TGTGCCAGCAGCTTAACCGCAGGGGTTTACTCACCCCTCCACTTT.

The gene calls are TRBV11-2 and TRBJ2-1; TRBD2 agrees at 11 bases. Losses at the gene ends were 5 bases for V and 4 bases for J; bases not matched to a gene: 4. CDR1 is SGHAT and CDR2 is FQNNGV in the germline V gene. This CDR3 is built from 15 residues. The CDR3 loop reads CASSLAGGPYNEQFF. As DNA, the CDR3 is TGTGCCAGCAGCCTAGCGGGGGGACCTTACAATGAGCAGTTCTTC.

The J gene is TRBJ2-6, the V gene TRBV9; D is ambiguous. This CDR3 spans 19 amino acids. CDR1 is SGDLS, CDR2 YYNGEE, per germline. Trimming stripped 1 base from V and 0 bases from J, with 17 bases between. CDR3 loop: CASSVSVVPHNSGANVLTF. The CDR3 DNA is TGTGCCAGCAGCGTATCGGTCGTGCCCCATAACTCTGGGGCCAACGTCCTGACTTTC.

The V gene is TRBV27, the J gene TRBJ1-1; D is possibly TRBD1 (5 bases). The length of the CDR3 is 15 residues. Trimming took off 2 bases at V and 5 bases at J, with 15 bases between the two ends. Germline V gives CDR1 MNHEY, CDR2 SMNVEV (reference sequence). CDR3 nucleotide sequence: TGTGCCAGCAGTTTAGGGGGGTCTGGGGGGACTGAAGCTTTCTTT. This codes for CASSLGGSGGTEAFF.

J is TRBJ1-2 and V is TRBV7-2, with TRBD1 matching 10 bases. Germline trimming cut 4 bases from V and 7 bases from J; bases unmatched to any gene: 9. The germline CDR1 and CDR2 sequences are SGHTA and FQGNSA. The CDR3 runs to 15 residues. CDR3 DNA: TGTGCCAGCAGCTCGGGGGGACAGGGGTTGATTGGCTACACCTTC. Its translation: CASSSGGQGLIGYTF.

The V call is TRBV5-1, the J call TRBJ2-7, with a weak D call TRBD1 (6 bases). Germline V CDR1 and CDR2: SGHRS, YFSETQ. V lost 0 bases to trimming and J lost 2 bases, with 15 bases between them. The CDR3 loop spans 16 amino acids. CDR3 protein: CASSLGSGQLTYEQYF. CDR3 DNA: TGCGCCAGCAGCTTGGGTTCCGGACAGCTGACCTACGAGCAGTACTTC.

The chain carries TRBV3-1 (or the pseudogene TRBV3-2) and TRBJ2-6; possible D gene TRBD1, 5 bases. With 3 bases removed from V and 0 bases from J, the gap between germline ends came to 6 bases. This CDR3 contains 15 residues. Germline loops: CDR1 LGHDT, CDR2 YNNKEL (reference sequence). CDR3 in DNA: TGTGCCAGCAGCCAGGACAACTCTGGGGCCAACGTCCTGACTTTC. Amino acid sequence: CASSQDNSGANVLTF.

This sequence joins TRBV5-4 and TRBJ1-2; 9 nucleotides agree with TRBD1. The CDR3 runs 14 residues. The germline V gene has CDR1 SGHNT and CDR2 YYREEE (reference sequence). Unmatched junction bases numbered 7, after V lost 2 bases and J lost 8 bases. CDR3 coding DNA: TGTGCCAGCAGCTTTCCGGACAGGGGCGGGGGCTACACCTTC. Its translation is CASSFPDRGGGYTF.

V and J are TRBV10-2 and TRBJ2-7; D is possibly TRBD1 (5 bases). The germline V gene encodes CDR1 WSHSY and CDR2 SAAADI. This CDR3 region has 15 residues. The V end lost 5 bases, the J end lost 1 base, and 15 bases lay between the germline ends. The DNA for the CDR3 is TGCGCCAGCAGTCCAGATATGGGGCTTTCCTACGAGCAGTACTTC. Amino acid sequence: CASSPDMGLSYEQYF.